This TCR beta chain was profiled in a study of T cells in Graves' hyperthyroidism and ophthalmopathy. Details on this clonotype: Its antigen is unidentified.

Amplification targeted TCR beta CDR3 regions from RNA transcripts. Researchers ran a first-round RT-PCR on the TCR CDR3 using the HTBI primer set. In TCRdb, the multiplex PCR reads were re-called with MiXCR into one record per CDR3 protein. The data show 600,000 to 650,000 distinct CDR3 sequences, about 20% seen once. Broader study findings: Expanded thyroid clonotypes (above 0.001) were mostly also found in blood.

Germline lookup yields CDR1 LNHDA and CDR2 SQIVND (reference sequence). The CDR3 has 15 residues. Germline trimming cut 6 bases from V and 4 bases from J; bases unmatched to any gene: 10. What was sequenced was blood. This TCR came from a man younger than 40 with Graves' ophthalmopathy. This chain links TRBV19 with TRBJ1-1; 8 nucleotides agree with TRBD1. In nucleotides, the CDR3 is TGTGCCAGTAGGGAACAGGGGGGATATGGCACTGAAGCTTTCTTT. Translation gives CASREQGGYGTEAFF.